What follows are 5 T cell receptor beta chains derived from one specimen sequenced in a study of control samples from healthy donors and cancer patients. Method: immunoSEQ multiplex PCR; TCRdb's copy keeps in-frame clones and lacks some. Of approximately 170,000 clones listed, about 94% are singletons. The source material was blood. The source of these receptors is a woman aged 25-40 years in good health.

The V and J genes are TRBV24-1 and TRBJ1-3; maybe TRBD1 (6 bases). The V end was cut by 3 bases, the J end by 0 bases, with 17 bases between. The V gene's germline CDR1 is KGHDR and CDR2 SFDVKD. The CDR3 sequence is 18 residues long. The CDR3 region has the DNA TGTGCCACCAGTGATCGTACCCCAGGGGCTCGCTCTGGAAACACCATATATTTT. As protein: CATSDRTPGARSGNTIYF.

J is TRBJ1-6 and V is TRBV7-2; 7 bases line up with TRBD1. The CDR3 loop spans 16 amino acids. Germline-derived CDR1 and CDR2 are SGHTA and FQGNSA. J gave up 0 bases and V 4 bases, and 3 bases lay outside the gene matches. CDR3 nucleotides: TGTGCCAGCAGCTCGACAGGGAACTCCTATAATTCACCCCTCCACTTT. Amino acids: CASSSTGNSYNSPLHF.

CDR3 in DNA: TGTGCCAGTCGGGAGACGTCGGGAGAGTCTGAAGCTTTCTTT. Translation: CASRETSGESEAFF. The chain combines TRBV28 with TRBJ1-1; D gene ambiguous. The CDR3 runs to 14 residues. Deletions cut 9 bases from V and 6 bases from J, with 20 bases between. CDR1 and CDR2 from the germline V gene are MDHEN and SYDVKM.

This rearrangement joins TRBV4-3 to TRBJ2-2, with a possible D match to TRBD1 (5 bases). Trimming removed 3 bases at V and 6 bases at J, with 8 bases between. Germline V gene data show CDR1 as LGHNA and CDR2 as YSLEER. CDR3 length equals 13 residues. The CDR3 DNA reads as TGCGCCAGCAGCCAGCTAGGGGCCGGGGAGCTGTTTTTT. It is translated as CASSQLGAGELFF.

This chain uses TRBV27 with TRBJ2-1, with a weak D call TRBD2 (5 bases). Trimming removed 6 bases at V and 4 bases at J, with 10 bases between. The CDR3 runs to 13 residues. The germline CDR1 and CDR2 sequences are MNHEY and SMNVEV (reference sequence). Here the CDR3 DNA reads TGTGCCAGCAGCGCGGACTCTTACAATGAGCAGTTCTTC. Protein product: CASSADSYNEQFF.